This T cell receptor (beta chain) was captured in a study of T cell responses to AZD1222 COVID-19 vaccine. This clone was detected only once. Its cognate antigen is unknown. CDR1 is SGHRS, CDR2 YFSETQ, per germline. The CDR3 is 14 residues long. V lost 4 bases and J lost 0; bases outside the gene matches: 4. Second doses at about 4 or about 12 weeks were pooled. Study-wide results and limits: Spike regions recognized by vaccine-associated CD4 TCRs spanned the protein, led by 160-218 and 743-854.

The table came from immunoSEQ multiplex PCR; TCRdb's copy has only in-frame clones and leaves some out. The sample carries tens of thousands of clones, approximately 90% recorded once. The sample consisted of peripheral blood, taken 28 days after the second AZD1222 dose. This sequence originates from an adult who received the AZD1222 COVID-19 vaccine. This rearrangement joins TRBV5-1 to TRBJ2-7, with TRBD1 identical over 7 bases. CDR3: CASSRQGASYEQYF. The CDR3 nucleotides are TGCGCCAGCAGCCGACAGGGTGCCTCCTACGAGCAGTACTTC. Supplemented by reference TRBV5-1 and TRBJ2-7, the full variable domain reads KAGVTQTPRYLIKTRGQQVTLSCSPISGHRSVSWYQQTPGQGLQFLFEYFSETQRNKGNFPGRFSGRQFSNSRSEMNVSTLELGDSALYLCASSRQGASYEQYFGPGTRLTVT.